The rows below give T cell receptor beta chains drawn from one sample of a study of quantifying T cell responses using KT2 cells. Using its own MiXCR run on the UMI-ligation and nested PCR reads, TCRdb lists one record per CDR3 protein. The data hold tens of thousands of distinct CDR3 sequences, with under 14% observed a single time. Source material: PBMCs spiked with cells of the T cell clone KT2. These receptors were collected from a human donor. Each CDR3 is given with its conserved first and last residue. A clone size is listed for some rows: how often the clone was seen (once, few, many), or a class if it is expanded.

v_call clone_size cdr3_aa
TRBV7-2 few CASKVTGLSYEQYF
TRBV7-9 many CASSLVTRGTDTQYF
TRBV3-1 - CASSVRSLDNEQFF
TRBV5-1 - CASSRSWANDNEKLFF
TRBV13 many CASAAGLSGNEQFF
TRBV6-5 - CASSYSRNYGYTF
TRBV20-1 few CSATIQGTNQPQHF
TRBV29-1 many CSAELTGAGNTEAFF
TRBV7-9 - CASSLLGFVGGRAFF
TRBV12-3/TRBV12-4 - CASRGDGRLGEQYF
TRBV15 - CATSRQRQSGANVLTF
TRBV3-1 few CASSQVNRNTEAFF
TRBV20-1 few CSARAVSGLGPDEQFF
TRBV12-5 few CASGLGKNIQYF
TRBV4-2 few CASSHGGDRGAKNIQYF
TRBV27 many CASSGTGETQYF
TRBV20-1 - CSARAPGTSGRGGEQFF
TRBV7-3 - CASSPGVSTDTQYF
TRBV6-2/TRBV6-3 many CASSSTGTGYEQYF
TRBV20-1 many CSASGLAGDHEQYF
TRBV12-3/TRBV12-4 few CASTLDRGTRSYNEQFF
TRBV28 - CASQGTVRNQPQHF